This section outlines one T cell receptor beta chain sequence together with its context. This sample was taken from a study of blood T cell repertoires in COVID-19. For the study at large: The origin of the acute and convalescent COVID-19 samples was the United States, Italy and Spain. Sources were T cells, B-cell-depleted T cells, or PBMCs; the material itself was cDNA or gDNA.

In the study's own analysis: Using reference gene primer amplification, nucleated cell counts were estimated. Libraries were prepared by immunoSEQ multiplex PCR; TCRdb keeps only in-frame clonotypes and omits some of them. The DNA gave D and trimming, while V, J and clone size come from that table. Counted here are about 190,000 clones, 90% occurring once; the ten biggest clones make up around 0.63%. The sample was peripheral blood. The origin of this receptor is a man aged 50 or older with acute or convalescent COVID-19.

CDR3 nucleotide sequence: TGTGCCAGCAGCGACCTTCTGCGAATACAGAGAAAGACGAACACTGAAGCTTTCTTT. It encodes CASSDLLRIQRKTNTEAFF. The V call is TRBV9, the J call TRBJ1-1, with D unclear. Trimming removed 3 bases from V and 1 base from J, with 25 bases in between. This CDR3 has 19 residues. Germline V gene lookup returns CDR1 SGDLS and CDR2 YYNGEE.